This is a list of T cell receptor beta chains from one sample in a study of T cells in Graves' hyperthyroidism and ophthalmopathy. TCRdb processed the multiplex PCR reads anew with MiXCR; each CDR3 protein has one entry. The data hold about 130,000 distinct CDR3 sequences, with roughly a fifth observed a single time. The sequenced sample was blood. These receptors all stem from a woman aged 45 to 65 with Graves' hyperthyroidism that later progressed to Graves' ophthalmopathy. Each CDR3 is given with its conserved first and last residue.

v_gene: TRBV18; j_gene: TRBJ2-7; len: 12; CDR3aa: CASSRDKIEQYF
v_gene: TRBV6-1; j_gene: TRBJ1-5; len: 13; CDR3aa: CASRQLANQPQHF
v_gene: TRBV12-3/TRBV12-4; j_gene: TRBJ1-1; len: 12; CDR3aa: CASNIRDSKAFF
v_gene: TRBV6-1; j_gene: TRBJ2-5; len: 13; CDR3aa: CASSALGRETQYF
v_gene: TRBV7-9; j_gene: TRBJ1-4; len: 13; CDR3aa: CASLKSGNEKLFF
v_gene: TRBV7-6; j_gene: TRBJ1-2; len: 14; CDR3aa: CASSLAGLLYGYTF
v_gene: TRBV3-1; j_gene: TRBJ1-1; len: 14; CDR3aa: CASSSRTGETEAFF
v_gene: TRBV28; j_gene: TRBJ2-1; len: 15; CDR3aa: CASSSRGRAIDEQFF
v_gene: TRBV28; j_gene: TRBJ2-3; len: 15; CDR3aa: CASSPRLASTDTQYF
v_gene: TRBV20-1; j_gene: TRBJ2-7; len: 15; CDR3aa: CSARDSAKASYEQYF
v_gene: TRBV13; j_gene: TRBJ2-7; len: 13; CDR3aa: CASRSIGGDEQYF
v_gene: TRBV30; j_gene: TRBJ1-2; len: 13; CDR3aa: CAWSVGQGYGYTF
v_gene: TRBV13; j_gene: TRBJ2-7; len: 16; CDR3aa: CASSPRVEGGLEKQYF
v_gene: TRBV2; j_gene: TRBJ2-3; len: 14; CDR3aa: CASRVDSRTDTQYF
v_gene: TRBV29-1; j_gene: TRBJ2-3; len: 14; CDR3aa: CSVGRTGPTDTQYF
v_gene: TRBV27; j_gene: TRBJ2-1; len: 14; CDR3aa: CASSFFQGNNEQFF
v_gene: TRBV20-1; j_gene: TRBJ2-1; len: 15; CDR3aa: CSARPGTSGINEQFF
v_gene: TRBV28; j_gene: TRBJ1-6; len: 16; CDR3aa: CASSFVTARTNSPLHF
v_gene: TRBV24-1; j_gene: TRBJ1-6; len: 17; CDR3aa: CATSDLPGQRHNSPLHF
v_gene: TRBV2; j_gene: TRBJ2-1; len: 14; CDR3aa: CASSLGGAANEQFF
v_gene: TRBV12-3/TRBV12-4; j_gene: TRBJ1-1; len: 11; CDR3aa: CASSLGAEAFF
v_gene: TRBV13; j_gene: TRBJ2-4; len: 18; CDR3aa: CASSSRGRSGRGKNIQYF
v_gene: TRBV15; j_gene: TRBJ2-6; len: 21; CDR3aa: CATSKGPPLTGQLSGANVLTF
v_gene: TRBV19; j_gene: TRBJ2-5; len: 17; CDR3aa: CASSISVGTGRQETQYF
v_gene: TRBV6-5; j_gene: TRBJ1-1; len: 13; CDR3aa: CASSYRLEYEAFF
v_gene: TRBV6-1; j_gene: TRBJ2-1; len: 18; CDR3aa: CASSATTTSGSSYNEQFF
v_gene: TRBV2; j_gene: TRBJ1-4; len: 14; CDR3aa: CASRVGSLNEKLFF
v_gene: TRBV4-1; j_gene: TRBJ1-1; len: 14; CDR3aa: CASSQEAMKTEAFF